This T cell receptor (beta chain) comes out of a study of blood T cell repertoires in COVID-19. V gave up 0 bases and J gave up 4 bases, with 12 bases separating them. This CDR3 is 15 amino acids long. CDR1 is SGHRS and CDR2 is YFSETQ in the germline V gene. The data were produced by immunoSEQ multiplex PCR, yet TCRdb's version contains in-frame clones alone and is incomplete. The table shows 150,000 or so clones, with 75% to 85% occurring only once. The material sequenced was peripheral blood. This chain uses TRBV5-1 with TRBJ2-3, with a possible D match to TRBD1 (6 bases). The clonotype comes from a woman in her sixties or seventies with COVID-19, enrolled during active disease. The CDR3 spells CASSLVGQVPDTQYF. The CDR3 nucleotides read TGCGCCAGCAGCTTGGTGGGACAAGTTCCAGATACGCAGTATTTT.